This T cell receptor (beta chain) emerged from a study of cytomegalovirus exposure and HLA in healthy donors. Amplification used 60 Vbeta primers and 13 Jbeta primers. Libraries were prepared by immunoSEQ multiplex PCR; TCRdb keeps only in-frame clonotypes and omits some of them. Here the sample spans 200,000 to 250,000 clones, 70% to 80% being singletons. As concerns this clone: The sample has other DNA sequences that encode this CDR3 too.

Per germline, CDR1 SQVTM and CDR2 ANQGSEA. CDR3 size: 11 residues. This TCR was sampled from a woman aged 55-75 years in good health and CMV-seropositive. Material: PBMCs. The V gene is TRBV29-1, the J gene TRBJ1-1, with D possibly being TRBD1 (5 bases). The CDR3 is CSGGGNTEAFF. The CDR3 DNA follows: TGCAGTGGGGGGGGGAACACTGAAGCTTTCTTT.